The 11 T cell receptor beta chains listed next were all sequenced from one sample in a study of metastatic and nonmetastatic thyroid tumors. TCRdb re-called clones via MiXCR from the PCR reads. The sample lists more than 13,000 clones, under 25% seen once, with around 8% in the top ten. Before thyroid surgery, none of the patients had received any treatment. Sample: blood. These receptors were taken from a female donor with papillary thyroid cancer or a benign thyroid nodule (not recorded which). Some clones in this sample may be carry-over from other donors' samples.

This clone has a count of ten or more. The chain recombines TRBV30 with TRBJ2-5, with 8 bases that match TRBD2. V dropped 4 bases and J dropped 5; count of bases not matched to a gene: 6. Germline loops: CDR1 GTSNPN, CDR2 SVGIG (reference sequence). This CDR3 region has 13 residues. The CDR3 region is CAWTGGWGETQYF. The CDR3 nucleotides are TGTGCCTGGACGGGGGGGTGGGGGGAGACCCAGTACTTC. The full variable domain, in which reference TRBV30 and TRBJ2-5 provide the parts outside the CDR3, is SQTIHQWPATLVQPVGSPLSLECTVEGTSNPNLYWYRQAAGRGLQLLFYSVGIGQISSEVPQNLSASRPQDRQFILSSKKLLLSDSGFYLCAWTGGWGETQYFGPGTRLLVL.

This clone was observed at least ten times. This chain connects TRBV12-5 to TRBJ2-3; 9 bases line up with TRBD1. CDR1 LGHNT and CDR2 FRNRAP come from the germline V gene. The CDR3 is made up of 15 amino acids. V shed 6 bases, J shed 4 bases, and the junction held 8 bases outside the gene matches. The CDR3 DNA reads TGTGCTAGTGGCATCGGACAGGGGAACCCAGATACGCAGTATTTT. Its protein is CASGIGQGNPDTQYF. Looking up the rest from reference TRBV12-5 and TRBJ2-3 gives the full variable domain: DARVTQTPRHKVTEMGQEVTMRCQPILGHNTVFWYRQTMMQGLELLAYFRNRAPLDDSGMPKDRFSAEMPDATLATLKIQPSEPRDSAVYFCASGIGQGNPDTQYFGPGTRLTVL.

CDR3 bases: TGTGCCAGCAGTCCGGGACTAGCGGGAGGGGTCGAGACCCAGTACTTC. Residues: CASSPGLAGGVETQYF. The chain recombines TRBV28 with TRBJ2-5; TRBD2 agrees at 16 bases. From germline, CDR1 is MDHEN and CDR2 SYDVKM. V lost 5 bases to trimming and J lost 5 bases; unmatched junction nucleotides: 5. CDR3 size: 16 residues.

Relative to its sample, this clone is medium-sized. The chain employs TRBV20-1 and TRBJ2-7; 11 bases line up with TRBD2. J lost 0 bases, V lost 3 bases, and 7 bases had no gene match. The V gene's germline CDR1 is DFQATT and CDR2 SNEGSKA (reference sequence). The CDR3 spans 16 residues. The CDR3 bases are TGCAGTGCTAGCTCGTCTAGCGGGAGGAGCTCCTACGAGCAGTACTTC. It encodes CSASSSSGRSSYEQYF.

CDR3 region: CASRSRGAYEQYF. CDR3 in DNA: TGTGCCAGCAGGAGCAGGGGGGCCTACGAGCAGTACTTC. The rearrangement links TRBV27 to TRBJ2-7, with D possibly matching TRBD1 (7 bases). Per germline, CDR1 MNHEY and CDR2 SMNVEV (reference sequence). Trimming left V 6 bases short and J 2 bases short, with 11 bases between. This CDR3 comprises 13 residues.

By sample fraction, this clone is medium-sized. This chain connects TRBV4-2 to TRBJ1-1, with D hard to call. Trimming took 4 bases from V and 0 from J, leaving 18 bases between them. This CDR3 comprises 17 residues. CDR1 is LGHNA, CDR2 YNFKEQ, per germline. In nucleotides, the CDR3 is TGTGCCAGCAGCCTGAACCGGGGAACCAACATGAACACTGAAGCTTTCTTT. This translates into CASSLNRGTNMNTEAFF.

By share of the sample, this clone is medium-sized. Different DNA sequences within this sample yield the same CDR3. The J gene is TRBJ1-1, the V gene TRBV6-5; the D is unclear. CDR1 MNHEY and CDR2 SVGAGI come from the germline V gene. The CDR3 runs to 11 residues. The germline V and J ends were trimmed by 2 bases and 10 bases, with 8 bases remaining between them. CDR3 bases: TGTGCCAGCAGTTACCGCAGCACAGCTTTCTTT. It specifies CASSYRSTAFF.

Many counts were recorded for this clone. This sequence joins TRBV10-3 and TRBJ2-2; tentative D call: TRBD2 (5 bases). This CDR3 comprises 13 residues. V gave up 11 bases and J gave up 3 bases, with 13 bases separating them. The germline CDR1 and CDR2 sequences are ENHRY and SYGVKD. The CDR3 DNA follows: TGTGCCTCGACGGCGGACTACACCGGGGAGCTGTTTTTT. This gives the protein CASTADYTGELFF.

There are many counts of this clone. V usage is TRBV20-1 and J usage is TRBJ2-3; 9 bases are a match to TRBD2. Trimming took 0 bases from V and 3 from J; bases not matched to a gene: 7. CDR1 is DFQATT and CDR2 is SNEGSKA in the germline V gene (reference sequence). The CDR3 has 16 amino acids. CDR3 sequence (DNA): TGCAGTGCTAGAGATCAGGCGCGGGGGGGTACAGATACGCAGTATTTT. Amino acids: CSARDQARGGTDTQYF.

This clone was observed many times. The chain links TRBV7-9 to TRBJ2-4, with no clear D. V lost 0 bases, J lost 11 bases, and 11 bases lay in between. Germline assignment: CDR1 SEHNR and CDR2 FQNEAQ (reference sequence). The CDR3 covers 13 residues. CDR3 nucleotides: TGTGCCAGCAGCTTAGCCTACCCTCAAGTTCAGTACTTC. The encoded protein is CASSLAYPQVQYF.

This rearrangement joins TRBV30 to TRBJ2-7; TRBD2 matches at 9 bases. The CDR3 loop spans 12 amino acids. The V gene end was trimmed by 4 bases and the J gene end by 7 bases; junction bases not matched to a gene: 5. Germline values: CDR1 GTSNPN, CDR2 SVGIG (reference sequence). CDR3 sequence: CAWKSSGEEQYF. In nucleotides, the CDR3 is TGTGCCTGGAAGTCTAGCGGGGAAGAGCAGTACTTC.